The 16 T cell receptor beta chains below all came from one sample that was sequenced in a study of technical replicates of blood from several donors. TCRdb keeps only in-frame clones here, not all; method: immunoSEQ multiplex PCR. This sample has about 59,000 clones, with more than 75% found just once. Specimen: PBMCs. The receptors originated from a human donor in good health. Some clones in this sample may be carry-over from other donors' samples.

The V call is TRBV18, the J call TRBJ2-4; D perhaps matches TRBD2 (5 bases). Trimming removed 3 bases from V and 8 bases from J, with 11 bases in between. The CDR3 has 13 residues. Germline V gene sequence: CDR1 KGHSH, CDR2 LQKENI. CDR3 coding DNA: TGTGCCAGCTCACCGGTCGAGGGTGACATTCAGTACTTC. Its translation is CASSPVEGDIQYF.

V gene TRBV5-6 combines with J gene TRBJ1-1, with TRBD1 identical over 7 bases. The CDR3 is 17 amino acids. Germline trimming cut 2 bases from V and 3 bases from J; bases unmatched to any gene: 13. Per germline, CDR1 SGHDT and CDR2 YYEEEE. The CDR3, as DNA: TGTGCCAGCAGCTTCCAACAGGGGAACACGAGGGACACTGAAGCTTTCTTT. This gives the protein CASSFQQGNTRDTEAFF.

The V gene is TRBV2, the J gene TRBJ1-1, with TRBD1 as a possible D gene (6 bases). The length of the CDR3 is 15 residues. Trimming stripped 0 bases from V and 6 bases from J, with 14 bases between. Germline V gene lookup returns CDR1 SNHLY and CDR2 FYNNEI. CDR3 loop: CASSEASRGSAEAFF. The CDR3 DNA reads TGTGCCAGCAGTGAAGCTTCCAGGGGCAGCGCTGAAGCTTTCTTT.

This clone was found once. This chain links TRBV7-2 with TRBJ1-1; 9 bases map to TRBD1. Germline-derived CDR1 and CDR2 are SGHTA and FQGNSA. Trimming removed 7 bases from V and 6 bases from J; junction bases left unmatched: 9. The length of the CDR3 is 14 residues. The DNA for the CDR3 is TGTGCCAGCACCCTGGACAGGGGATCCCCTGAAGCTTTCTTT. Translation gives CASTLDRGSPEAFF.

The chain recombines TRBV5-1 with TRBJ2-2, with 7 bases matching TRBD1. CDR3 length equals 17 residues. The junction had 11 bases not matched to a gene; V was cut back by 2 bases and J by 4 bases. Germline CDR1 is SGHRS and CDR2 is YFSETQ. CDR3 amino acids: CASSFYSTGSITGELFF. The CDR3 DNA reads TGCGCCAGCAGCTTCTACTCGACAGGGTCGATCACCGGGGAGCTGTTTTTT.

V and J are TRBV18 and TRBJ1-4, with D unresolved. V lost 6 bases, J lost 8 bases, and 16 bases lay in between. The germline gives CDR1 KGHSH, CDR2 LQKENI. The CDR3 contains 14 residues. The CDR3 is CASSPGGVGEKLFF. The CDR3 DNA reads TGTGCCAGCTCGCCTGGCGGGGTTGGAGAAAAACTGTTTTTT.

The chain couples TRBV7-9 to TRBJ2-7; the match to TRBD2 covers 10 bases. V trimming: 1 base; J trimming: 6 bases; junction bases outside the gene matches: 3. This CDR3 is built from 14 residues. The germline V gene encodes CDR1 SEHNR and CDR2 FQNEAQ (reference sequence). CDR3 nucleotides: TGTGCCAGCAGCTTAGAGCGGGGGGGCATCGAGCAGTACTTC. It translates to CASSLERGGIEQYF.

The gene calls are TRBV5-1 and TRBJ2-7; 8 bases are shared with TRBD1. The CDR3 length is 14 residues. CDR1 SGHRS and CDR2 YFSETQ come from the germline V gene. Trimming at V came to 2 bases and at J to 5 bases, leaving 6 bases not matched to a gene. In DNA, the CDR3 is TGCGCCAGCAGCTTTGGGCAGGGGGCTGACGAGCAGTACTTC. Protein product: CASSFGQGADEQYF. The variable domain in full, with the rest retrieved from reference TRBV5-1 and TRBJ2-7, is KAGVTQTPRYLIKTRGQQVTLSCSPISGHRSVSWYQQTPGQGLQFLFEYFSETQRNKGNFPGRFSGRQFSNSRSEMNVSTLELGDSALYLCASSFGQGADEQYFGPGTRLTVT.

This clone has more than one count but fewer than ten. The chain uses TRBV30 and TRBJ1-1; 9 positions match TRBD1. The germline V gene encodes CDR1 GTSNPN and CDR2 SVGIG (reference sequence). The trim removed 3 bases at V and 6 bases at J, leaving 5 bases unmatched. This CDR3 is 13 amino acids long. The CDR3 bases are TGTGCCTGGAGGGACGACAGGGGGGCTGAAGCTTTCTTT. Amino acid sequence: CAWRDDRGAEAFF.

The DNA of the CDR3 is TGTGCCAGCACCACGCCCAGCGTTCCCGGGGAGCTGTTTTTT. It is translated as CASTTPSVPGELFF. V and J are TRBV7-2 and TRBJ2-2; no clear D gene. The germline CDR1 and CDR2 sequences are SGHTA and FQGNSA. This CDR3 region has 14 residues. The V end was cut by 7 bases, the J end by 6 bases, with 15 bases between.

The V gene is TRBV7-2, the J gene TRBJ1-5; D unclear. The CDR3 has 13 amino acids. The germline V and J ends were trimmed by 6 bases and 3 bases, with 9 bases remaining between them. From germline, CDR1 is SGHTA and CDR2 FQGNSA. The DNA of the CDR3 is TGTGCCAGCAGTTTAAGCCCCAATCAGCCCCAGCATTTT. It encodes CASSLSPNQPQHF.

V is TRBV5-1 and J is TRBJ2-7; D may be TRBD2 (7 bases). The CDR3 has 15 residues. Germline V gene data show CDR1 as SGHRS and CDR2 as YFSETQ. Trimming cost V 4 bases and J 4 bases, with 18 bases left between them. This chain's CDR3 is CASSPRGGAMYEQYF. Written as DNA, the CDR3 is TGCGCCAGCAGCCCGAGGGGGGGGGCGATGTACGAGCAGTACTTC. Full variable domain (rest looked up from reference TRBV5-1 and TRBJ2-7): KAGVTQTPRYLIKTRGQQVTLSCSPISGHRSVSWYQQTPGQGLQFLFEYFSETQRNKGNFPGRFSGRQFSNSRSEMNVSTLELGDSALYLCASSPRGGAMYEQYFGPGTRLTVT.

The genes are TRBV7-9 and TRBJ2-2; 7 nucleotides match TRBD2. The CDR3 consists of 17 residues. V trimming: 4 bases; J trimming: 6 bases; junction bases outside the gene matches: 14. CDR1 and CDR2 from the germline V gene are SEHNR and FQNEAQ (reference sequence). In nucleotides, the CDR3 is TGTGCCAGCAGCTACACCTCTAGCGGCTTCTCCCCCGGGGAGCTGTTTTTT. As protein: CASSYTSSGFSPGELFF.

V is TRBV6-4 and J is TRBJ2-3, with TRBD2 matching over 10 bases. From germline, CDR1 is MRHNA and CDR2 SNTAGT. The CDR3 has 15 amino acids. J was trimmed by 5 bases and V by 0 bases; bases with no gene match: 2. CDR3 region: CASSDSSSGGDTQYF. In DNA, the CDR3 is TGTGCCAGCAGTGACTCTTCTAGCGGGGGAGATACGCAGTATTTT.

This rearrangement joins TRBV29-1 to TRBJ2-2; 7 bases match TRBD2. J lost 0 bases, V lost 6 bases, and 7 bases had no gene match. The CDR3 sequence is 15 residues long. The germline V gene has CDR1 SQVTM and CDR2 ANQGSEA. The CDR3 DNA sequence: TGCAGCGTGGTCAATCGGGGGGCGAACACCGGGGAGCTGTTTTTT. It is translated as CSVVNRGANTGELFF.

This clone occurred a few times. The chain uses TRBV7-2 and TRBJ2-7, with D tentatively TRBD2 (6 bases). V lost 6 bases to trimming and J lost 7 bases, with 19 bases between them. Germline CDR1 reads SGHTA; CDR2 reads FQGNSA. The CDR3 extends over 14 amino acids. CDR3 DNA sequence: TGTGCCAGCAGATCCGGGTCGGGAGTAGGAGAGCAGTACTTC. Protein product: CASRSGSGVGEQYF.